This TCR beta chain was sequenced in a study of technical replicates of blood from several donors. The method was immunoSEQ multiplex PCR; TCRdb's version includes in-frame clones alone and lacks a portion of them. The sample consists of some 70,000 clones, approximately 97% of them appearing once. Looked up from germline, CDR1 is SGHTA and CDR2 is FQGTGA. The length of the CDR3 is 15 residues. With 3 bases removed from V and 3 bases from J, the gap between germline ends came to 11 bases. The sequence derives from a human donor in good health. The chain couples TRBV7-3 to TRBJ1-4; tentatively, D is TRBD1 (6 bases). Sequences were obtained from T cells isolated from PBMCs. The CDR3 nucleotides are TGTGCCAGCAGCTTGGGGTCAGGGGCTAATGAAAAACTGTTTTTT. This codes for CASSLGSGANEKLFF.